This passage covers 29 T cell receptor beta chains from one sample sequenced in a study of Graves' ophthalmopathy and Graves' hyperthyroidism. Amplification of TCR beta CDR3 regions used RNA transcripts. Second-round multiplex PCR came after first-round RT-PCR with HTBI primers. TCRdb fed the multiplex PCR reads into MiXCR, producing one record per CDR3 protein. The sample has 450,000 to 600,000 distinct CDR3 sequences; roughly 40% are singletons. Sequenced input: peripheral blood or thyroid tissue (not recorded which). The source of these receptors is an adult man with Graves' hyperthyroidism.

About this clonotype itself: A much larger clone is a single base away; this may be a read error. The final CDR3 position lacks the conserved phenylalanine or tryptophan, pointing to a likely read error. This rearrangement joins TRBV6-5 to TRBJ1-1; maybe TRBD1 (5 bases). CDR3 length: 14 residues. Germline loops: CDR1 MNHEY, CDR2 SVGAGI. Trimming removed 2 bases at V and 1 base at J, with 8 bases between. The CDR3 DNA sequence: TGTGCCAGCAGTTACGAGGGACCGAACACTGAAGCTTTCTCT. It specifies CASSYEGPNTEAFS.

This chain uses TRBV13 with TRBJ2-7; TRBD2 matches 7 bases. V dropped 1 base and J dropped 2; count of bases not matched to a gene: 14. Germline V lookup: CDR1 PRHDT, CDR2 FYEKMQ (reference sequence). The CDR3 has 18 residues. The CDR3 DNA follows: TGTGCCAGCAGCTTAGTGGGGACCGGGGGGTATAGGCCCTACGAGCAGTACTTC. Amino acid sequence: CASSLVGTGGYRPYEQYF.

The sample holds many counts of this clonotype. The rearrangement joins TRBV5-1 to TRBJ1-2; D ambiguous. From germline, CDR1 is SGHRS and CDR2 YFSETQ. V was shortened by 0 bases and J by 3 bases, with 9 bases between the two germline ends. The CDR3 spans 14 residues. The CDR3 here is CASSLEPVDYGYTF. The CDR3 coding sequence is TGCGCCAGCAGCTTGGAGCCGGTCGACTATGGCTACACCTTC.

The chain is built from TRBV7-3 and TRBJ1-1, with D perhaps TRBD1 (5 bases). CDR3 size: 13 residues. CDR1 is SGHTA and CDR2 is FQGTGA in the germline V gene. Between the trimmed V and J ends, which lost 6 bases and 4 bases, there was a span of 12 bases. CDR3 DNA: TGTGCCAGCAGTGGGGCCTGGGGCACTGAAGCTTTCTTT. Translated, it gives CASSGAWGTEAFF.

This clonotype was picked up many times. The chain uses TRBV7-2 and TRBJ1-3, with D possibly being TRBD1 (6 bases). Germline CDR1 and CDR2: SGHTA and FQGNSA. This CDR3 region has 14 residues. V gave up 5 bases and J gave up 0 bases, with 8 bases separating them. The CDR3 protein is CASSVGHSGNTIYF. CDR3 DNA sequence: TGTGCCAGCAGCGTGGGACACTCTGGAAACACCATATATTTT.

The table lists this clonotype with many counts. The chain has TRBV20-1 and TRBJ1-4, with D unresolved. V was clipped by 3 bases and J by 4 bases, with 12 bases between them. In germline, CDR1 is DFQATT, CDR2 SNEGSKA (reference sequence). This CDR3 comprises 14 residues. As DNA, the CDR3 is TGCAGTGCTAGGTTGTCAGCTAGTAATGAAAAACTGTTTTTT. Amino acids: CSARLSASNEKLFF.

This clonotype was detected many times. The gene calls are TRBV20-1 and TRBJ1-6; D is unresolved. Germline V gene lookup returns CDR1 DFQATT and CDR2 SNEGSKA (reference sequence). V lost 0 bases to trimming and J lost 4 bases, with 10 bases between them. The length of the CDR3 is 15 residues. CDR3 bases: TGCAGTGCTAGAGATGATAGCGGATATAATTCACCCCTCCACTTT. Its translation: CSARDDSGYNSPLHF.

The chain carries TRBV12-5 and TRBJ1-2; 8 bases fit TRBD1. CDR3 size: 15 residues. Germline V CDR1 and CDR2: LGHNT, FRNRAP. The V gene end was trimmed by 1 base and the J gene end by 4 bases; junction bases not matched to a gene: 5. The CDR3 reads CASGLGTGFGYGYTF. Here the CDR3 DNA reads TGTGCTAGTGGTTTGGGGACAGGGTTTGGCTATGGCTACACCTTC. Full variable domain (missing parts from reference TRBV12-5 and TRBJ1-2): DARVTQTPRHKVTEMGQEVTMRCQPILGHNTVFWYRQTMMQGLELLAYFRNRAPLDDSGMPKDRFSAEMPDATLATLKIQPSEPRDSAVYFCASGLGTGFGYGYTFGSGTRLTVV.

This clonotype was picked up a small number of times. CDR3 coding DNA: TGTGCCAGCAGTCACTCCAGGAGAATCCAGGGCTACACCTTC. This translates into CASSHSRRIQGYTF. The chain links TRBV2 to TRBJ1-2; D unclear. V was cut by 5 bases and J by 8 bases, with 18 bases left in between. Germline V CDR1 and CDR2: SNHLY, FYNNEI. The CDR3 runs 14 residues. The full variable domain, in which reference TRBV2 and TRBJ1-2 provide the parts outside the CDR3, is EPEVTQTPSHQVTQMGQEVILRCVPISNHLYFYWYRQILGQKVEFLVSFYNNEISEKSEIFDDQFSVERPDGSNFTLKIRSTKLEDSAMYFCASSHSRRIQGYTFGSGTRLTVV.

Notes on this clonotype: Since no conserved phenylalanine or tryptophan closes the CDR3, a read error is the likely cause. The V and J genes are TRBV7-9 and TRBJ2-2, with D perhaps TRBD1 or TRBD2 (6 bases each). The CDR3 is 14 amino acids. Germline CDR1 is SEHNR and CDR2 is FQNEAQ (reference sequence). CDR3 sequence reads: CASSFQGSTGGLFS. For the CDR3, the DNA is TGTGCCAGCAGCTTTCAGGGGTCGACCGGGGGGCTGTTTTCT.

The chain links TRBV7-9 to TRBJ1-1, with D possibly being TRBD1 (6 bases). CDR3 length: 15 amino acids. Trimming stripped 3 bases from V and 4 bases from J, with 15 bases between. In germline, CDR1 is SEHNR, CDR2 FQNEAQ (reference sequence). The CDR3 DNA is TGTGCCAGCAGCTTTGTAGCAGGGGTTCCCACTGAAGCTTTCTTT. It is translated as CASSFVAGVPTEAFF.

The CDR3 here is CSLLGQTNTEAFF. CDR3 nucleotides: TGCAGCTTATTGGGACAGACGAACACTGAAGCTTTCTTT. This chain uses TRBV29-1 with TRBJ1-1; 7 bases agree with TRBD1. The CDR3 runs to 13 residues. V was clipped by 8 bases and J by 1 base; unmatched bases: 7. Germline CDR1 SQVTM, CDR2 ANQGSEA.

The rearrangement uses TRBV25-1 and TRBJ2-3; 8 nucleotides align to TRBD2. Germline V gives CDR1 MGHDK, CDR2 SYGVNS. Losses at the gene ends were 3 bases for V and 2 bases for J; bases not matched to a gene: 7. The CDR3 runs to 16 residues. CDR3 region: CASSDWLAGNTDTQYF. The DNA for the CDR3 is TGTGCCAGCAGTGATTGGTTAGCGGGGAACACAGATACGCAGTATTTT.

Details on this clonotype: This may be a read error: a much more frequent sequence differs by one nucleotide. The chain carries TRBV19 and TRBJ1-1; maybe TRBD1 (5 bases). Germline values: CDR1 LNHDA, CDR2 SQIVND (reference sequence). CDR3 length equals 13 residues. In DNA form, the CDR3 reads TGTGCCAGTACGGGACGGGGACCCACTGGAGCTTTCTTT. It specifies CASTGRGPTGAFF.

This clonotype was seen a handful of times. This rearrangement joins TRBV7-8 to TRBJ2-5; TRBD1 matches 8 bases. Trimming cost V 5 bases and J 3 bases; bases outside gene matches: 5. This CDR3 contains 14 residues. Germline V gene lookup returns CDR1 SGHVS and CDR2 FQNEAQ. The CDR3: CASSATTGEETQYF. CDR3 nucleotides: TGTGCCAGCAGCGCGACGACAGGGGAAGAGACCCAGTACTTC.

The CDR3 loop is CASSLGRQDEQYF. The CDR3 DNA follows: TGTGCCAGCAGCTTAGGGAGGCAAGACGAGCAGTACTTC. V usage is TRBV13 and J usage is TRBJ2-7; D gene ambiguous. The germline V gene has CDR1 PRHDT and CDR2 FYEKMQ (reference sequence). This CDR3 has 13 amino acids. V lost 0 bases and J lost 5, with 8 bases in between. Full variable domain (remainder filled in from reference TRBV13 and TRBJ2-7): AAGVIQSPRHLIKEKRETATLKCYPIPRHDTVYWYQQGPGQDPQFLISFYEKMQSDKGSIPDRFSAQQFSDYHSELNMSSLELGDSALYFCASSLGRQDEQYFGPGTRLTVT.

This sequence joins TRBV20-1 and TRBJ1-5; D is possibly TRBD1 (6 bases). The V end was cut by 0 bases, the J end by 8 bases, with 14 bases between. The CDR3 length is 14 residues. The germline V gene encodes CDR1 DFQATT and CDR2 SNEGSKA (reference sequence). Here the CDR3 DNA reads TGCAGTGCTAGAGATGAGGGGGGCAGGGAGCCCCAGCATTTT. Amino acids: CSARDEGGREPQHF.

For this clonotype: This clone may be a read error of a much larger clone one base away. The chain is built from TRBV12-3 or TRBV12-4 and TRBJ1-6; TRBD1 matches 7 bases. This CDR3 is 15 amino acids long. Unmatched junction bases numbered 5, after V lost 5 bases and J lost 4 bases. The CDR3 sequence: CASSEGGFYNSPLHF. The CDR3 DNA follows: TGTGCCAGCAGTGAAGGGGGCTTTTATAATTCACCCCTCCACTTT.

This clonotype was detected ten times or more. The chain recombines TRBV7-2 with TRBJ2-2; 9 bases map to TRBD2. Germline CDR1 and CDR2: SGHTA and FQGNSA. V was pared by 2 bases and J by 5 bases, with 0 bases of the junction left unmatched. CDR3 length: 14 residues. CDR3 sequence reads: CASSLTSGTGELFF. The CDR3 DNA is TGTGCCAGCAGCTTAACTAGCGGGACCGGGGAGCTGTTTTTT.

The chain recombines TRBV29-1 with TRBJ2-7, with TRBD1 as a possible D gene (6 bases). CDR1 is SQVTM, CDR2 ANQGSEA, per germline. The CDR3 extends over 15 amino acids. V was shortened by 5 bases and J by 2 bases, with 19 bases between the two germline ends. DNA of the CDR3: TGCAGCGTTAGCACAGGGTTGGGGCAGCCCTACGAGCAGTACTTC. It translates to CSVSTGLGQPYEQYF.

The V gene is TRBV29-1, the J gene TRBJ2-7; TRBD1 matches at 7 bases. The CDR3 spans 12 residues. The V gene end was trimmed by 8 bases and the J gene end by 4 bases; junction bases not matched to a gene: 8. CDR1 is SQVTM and CDR2 is ANQGSEA in the germline V gene. The CDR3 reads CSSLGTAYEQYF. CDR3 bases: TGCAGCTCACTCGGGACAGCTTACGAGCAGTACTTC.

Regarding this clonotype: A read error is the likely source, as a far larger clone sits one nucleotide away. The chain uses TRBV5-1 and TRBJ1-1; D gene ambiguous. This CDR3 has 14 amino acids. Per the germline V gene, CDR1 is SGHRS and CDR2 is YFSETQ. The CDR3 nucleotides read TGCGCCAGCAGCCTTGACACCTTGAACATTGAAGCTTTCTTT. This codes for CASSLDTLNIEAFF.

This clonotype was observed a handful of times. CDR3 nucleotide sequence: TGTGCCAGCACAACGGACAGGGATAACTATGGCTACACCTTC. Translated: CASTTDRDNYGYTF. V is TRBV9 and J is TRBJ1-2; TRBD1 matches at 8 bases. Germline CDR1 and CDR2: SGDLS and YYNGEE. The CDR3 spans 14 residues. Germline trimming cut 6 bases from V and 1 base from J; bases unmatched to any gene: 5.

The chain links TRBV20-1 to TRBJ1-5; D not certain. Per germline, CDR1 DFQATT and CDR2 SNEGSKA (reference sequence). Between the trimmed V and J ends, which lost 1 base and 3 bases, there was a span of 7 bases. The CDR3 covers 13 residues. CDR3 DNA sequence: TGCAGTGCTAGAGGACCGATCAATCAGCCCCAGCATTTT. Its protein is CSARGPINQPQHF.

With regard to this clonotype: This sequence may be a read error, since a much larger clone differs from it by one base. The gene calls are TRBV12-3 or TRBV12-4 and TRBJ2-2; D not certain. The CDR3 consists of 13 residues. The CDR3, as DNA: TGTGCTAGTGGTGACCGCTCGGCCGGGGAGCTGTTTTTT. Its protein is CASGDRSAGELFF.

The genes are TRBV20-1 and TRBJ2-3; 7 nucleotides match TRBD2. Unmatched junction bases numbered 7, after V lost 0 bases and J lost 1 base. CDR1 and CDR2 from the germline V gene are DFQATT and SNEGSKA (reference sequence). The CDR3 has 16 residues. Written as DNA, the CDR3 is TGCAGTGCTAGAGATCTCCCTAGCGGAGGCACAGATACGCAGTATTTT. Residues: CSARDLPSGGTDTQYF.

This chain connects TRBV15 to TRBJ2-7, with D possibly matching TRBD1 (7 bases). The CDR3 is made up of 13 amino acids. The V gene lost 8 bases and the J gene lost 4 bases, with 15 bases spanning the gap. The V gene's germline CDR1 is LNHNV and CDR2 YYDKDF (reference sequence). For the CDR3, the DNA is TGTGCCACCGCCTACTCAGGGGGGTACGAGCAGTACTTC. Translating it yields CATAYSGGYEQYF.

The chain couples TRBV19 to TRBJ2-7, with 8 positions matching TRBD1. The CDR3 sequence is 14 residues long. Per germline, CDR1 LNHDA and CDR2 SQIVND (reference sequence). J gave up 6 bases and V 6 bases, and 10 bases lay outside the gene matches. The CDR3 nucleotides read TGTGCCAGTAGCCACGGACAGGGAAGGGGCGAGCAGTACTTC. Translated, it gives CASSHGQGRGEQYF.

With respect to this clonotype: Just one base apart from a much larger clone, this may be a read error. The J gene is TRBJ2-2, the V gene TRBV7-9, with D possibly matching TRBD2 (5 bases). Trimming took off 6 bases at V and 6 bases at J, with 11 bases between the two ends. Looked up from germline, CDR1 is SEHNR and CDR2 is FQNEAQ (reference sequence). The CDR3 sequence is 13 residues long. The CDR3 DNA reads TGTGCCAGCAGACGGGGTGACGCCGGGGAGCTGTTTTTT. It specifies CASRRGDAGELFF.